The 9 T cell receptor beta chains below come from one sample, sequenced in a study of blood T cell repertoires in COVID-19. The method was immunoSEQ multiplex PCR; TCRdb's version includes in-frame clones alone and lacks a portion of them. The sample lists more than 200,000 clones; around 89% were seen once. The sample comprised PBMCs or T cells enriched from blood (not recorded which). The receptors originated from a woman between 25 and 40 years old who had recovered from COVID-19.

The gene calls are TRBV18 and TRBJ1-3, with TRBD1 as a possible D gene (6 bases). This CDR3 spans 17 amino acids. In germline, CDR1 is KGHSH, CDR2 LQKENI. Trimming cost V 2 bases and J 6 bases, with 20 bases left between them. CDR3 region: CASSPTKQGLKENTIYF. DNA for the CDR3: TGTGCCAGCTCACCAACCAAACAGGGCCTAAAAGAAAACACCATATATTTT.

V usage is TRBV7-8 and J usage is TRBJ1-5; D gene ambiguous. The V gene's germline CDR1 is SGHVS and CDR2 FQNEAQ. The CDR3 is made up of 13 amino acids. Trimming removed 3 bases from V and 7 bases from J, with 10 bases in between. Here the CDR3 DNA reads TGTGCCAGCAGCTTTAAAGCGATACAGCCCCAGCATTTT. Translation gives CASSFKAIQPQHF.

The genes are TRBV3-1 (or the pseudogene TRBV3-2) and TRBJ1-6; D is undetermined. V shed 5 bases and J shed 9 bases, with 11 bases lying between them. Germline loops: CDR1 LGHDT, CDR2 YNNKEL (reference sequence). The CDR3 covers 13 residues. CDR3 protein: CASSGGWASPLHF. The CDR3 DNA follows: TGTGCCAGCAGCGGTGGTTGGGCTTCACCCCTCCACTTT.

The chain has TRBV29-1 and TRBJ2-7; 10 bases map to TRBD1. Germline CDR1 is SQVTM and CDR2 is ANQGSEA. The CDR3 spans 13 residues. V was pared by 6 bases and J by 7 bases, with 9 bases of the junction left unmatched. The CDR3 loop is CSVLGQGGEEQYF. The CDR3 nucleotides are TGCAGCGTCTTAGGACAGGGGGGAGAGGAGCAGTACTTC.

The chain carries TRBV18 and TRBJ1-5; the match to TRBD1 covers 9 bases. CDR1 and CDR2 (germline): KGHSH, LQKENI. The CDR3 has 16 residues. The ends lost 3 bases at V and 7 bases at J; junction bases unmatched: 10. The CDR3 sequence: CASSPKTGGLGQPQHF. CDR3 coding DNA: TGTGCCAGCTCACCCAAAACAGGGGGCCTCGGACAGCCCCAGCATTTT.

V is TRBV4-1 and J is TRBJ2-3; 7 positions agree with TRBD2. The V segment lost 6 bases and the J segment 0 bases; nucleotides outside the gene matches: 6. Germline CDR1 MGHRA, CDR2 YSYEKL. The CDR3 totals 15 residues. The chain's CDR3 is CASRFSGASTDTQYF. DNA of the CDR3: TGCGCCAGCAGATTCAGCGGGGCTAGCACAGATACGCAGTATTTT.

The chain has TRBV28 and TRBJ1-5; 8 nucleotides agree with TRBD1. The CDR3 has 15 residues. CDR1 and CDR2 (germline): MDHEN, SYDVKM. J lost 3 bases, V lost 6 bases, and 7 bases had no gene match. The CDR3 reads CASSTAGGFNQPQHF. In DNA form, the CDR3 reads TGTGCCAGCAGCACCGCAGGGGGCTTCAATCAGCCCCAGCATTTT.

The chain recombines TRBV4-1 with TRBJ1-2, with D possibly matching TRBD1 (5 bases). This CDR3 has 16 residues. V shed 1 base and J shed 5 bases, with 17 bases lying between them. Germline V gene sequence: CDR1 MGHRA, CDR2 YSYEKL. The CDR3 DNA sequence: TGCGCCAGCAGCCAAGGGTCCGGGGGGGTTTGGTATGGCTACACCTTC. As protein: CASSQGSGGVWYGYTF.

A single count supports this clone. The V gene is TRBV9, the J gene TRBJ1-2; 11 bases agree with TRBD1. V shed 5 bases and J 6 bases; nucleotides not matched to a gene: 9. The CDR3 totals 15 residues. CDR1 SGDLS and CDR2 YYNGEE come from the germline V gene. CDR3 sequence: CASRAGDRGMDGYTF. As DNA, the CDR3 is TGTGCCAGCAGGGCCGGGGACAGGGGGATGGATGGCTACACCTTC.